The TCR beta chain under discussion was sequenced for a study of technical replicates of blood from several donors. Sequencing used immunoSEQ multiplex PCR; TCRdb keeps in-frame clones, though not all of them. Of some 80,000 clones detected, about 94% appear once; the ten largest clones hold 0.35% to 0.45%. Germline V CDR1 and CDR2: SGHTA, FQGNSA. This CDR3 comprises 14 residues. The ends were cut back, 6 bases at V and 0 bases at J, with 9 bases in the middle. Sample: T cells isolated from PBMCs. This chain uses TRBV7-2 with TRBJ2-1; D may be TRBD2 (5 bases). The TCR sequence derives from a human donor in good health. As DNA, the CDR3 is TGTGCCAGCAGGAGCGGTTTCTCCTACAATGAGCAGTTCTTC. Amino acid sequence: CASRSGFSYNEQFF. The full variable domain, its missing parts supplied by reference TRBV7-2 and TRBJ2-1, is GAGVSQSPSNKVTEKGKDVELRCDPISGHTALYWYRQSLGQGLEFLIYFQGNSAPDKSGLPSDRFSAERTGGSVSTLTIQRTQQEDSAVYLCASRSGFSYNEQFFGPGTRLTVL.